Listed below are T cell receptor beta chains from one sample, sequenced in a study of T cell responses to AZD1222 COVID-19 vaccine. The assay was immunoSEQ multiplex PCR, and TCRdb's table has in-frame clones only and misses some. The repertoire holds under 55,000 clones, 80% to 90% seen once, with roughly 10% in the top ten. Here the sequenced sample was peripheral blood, taken on day 0 of AZD1222 vaccination. These receptors came from an adult in good health. CDR3s include the opening cysteine and the closing phenylalanine or tryptophan. Each record gives: V gene, clone size, J gene, CDR3 length, CDR3 protein. Only some rows state a clone size, as once, few, many or a class for expanded clones.

v_gene: TRBV2
abundance: once
j_gene: TRBJ2-1
len: 15
CDR3aa: CASKWASGSDNEQFF

v_gene: TRBV7-9
abundance: .
j_gene: TRBJ2-3
len: 15
CDR3aa: CASSLDRTSTDTQYF

v_gene: TRBV14
abundance: .
j_gene: TRBJ2-5
len: 14
CDR3aa: CASSQSRLKETQYF

v_gene: TRBV29-1
abundance: .
j_gene: TRBJ2-5
len: 15
CDR3aa: CSVTVPGLNLETQYF

v_gene: TRBV27
abundance: .
j_gene: TRBJ2-7
len: 14
CDR3aa: CASSPSRGPYEQYF

v_gene: TRBV29-1
abundance: .
j_gene: TRBJ2-3
len: 14
CDR3aa: CSVEDRARADTQYF

v_gene: TRBV27
abundance: .
j_gene: TRBJ2-7
len: 14
CDR3aa: CASSLKVAVYEQYF

v_gene: TRBV5-4
abundance: .
j_gene: TRBJ2-1
len: 16
CDR3aa: CASSPGRTGAYNEQFF

v_gene: TRBV5-4
abundance: .
j_gene: TRBJ2-2
len: 16
CDR3aa: CASSLVGGRNTGELFF

v_gene: TRBV5-4
abundance: .
j_gene: TRBJ2-7
len: 14
CDR3aa: CASSTGTPLYEQYF

v_gene: TRBV28
abundance: .
j_gene: TRBJ2-7
len: 16
CDR3aa: CASSAWGVSGTYEQYF

v_gene: TRBV7-2
abundance: few
j_gene: TRBJ2-7
len: 14
CDR3aa: CASSYGRQSYEQYF

v_gene: TRBV5-1
abundance: .
j_gene: TRBJ2-2
len: 17
CDR3aa: CASSLALAGGNTGELFF

v_gene: TRBV6-5
abundance: .
j_gene: TRBJ2-5
len: 15
CDR3aa: CASSSRQALAGTQYF

v_gene: TRBV7-9
abundance: few
j_gene: TRBJ1-2
len: 14
CDR3aa: CASSAGGDFYGYTF

v_gene: TRBV12-3/TRBV12-4
abundance: few
j_gene: TRBJ1-5
len: 13
CDR3aa: CASQGQGDQPQHF

v_gene: TRBV30
abundance: .
j_gene: TRBJ2-2
len: 15
CDR3aa: CAWRHGLAGTGELFF

v_gene: TRBV14
abundance: .
j_gene: TRBJ2-5
len: 14
CDR3aa: CASSQEWTGETQYF

v_gene: TRBV12-3/TRBV12-4
abundance: .
j_gene: TRBJ1-4
len: 13
CDR3aa: CASSFKGNEKLFF

v_gene: TRBV5-1
abundance: .
j_gene: TRBJ2-3
len: 18
CDR3aa: CASSSGLAGGRGTDTQYF

v_gene: TRBV4-3
abundance: .
j_gene: TRBJ2-1
len: 16
CDR3aa: CASSLAAGINSGEQFF

v_gene: TRBV7-9
abundance: .
j_gene: TRBJ1-1
len: 15
CDR3aa: CASSNNGERGTEAFF

v_gene: TRBV7-9
abundance: .
j_gene: TRBJ1-6
len: 16
CDR3aa: CASGARVPTGNSPLHF

v_gene: TRBV6-5
abundance: few
j_gene: TRBJ2-1
len: 13
CDR3aa: CASRGTTRKEQFF

v_gene: TRBV6-5
abundance: .
j_gene: TRBJ2-7
len: 14
CDR3aa: CASSYSRNRNEQYF

v_gene: TRBV20-1
abundance: .
j_gene: TRBJ1-2
len: 15
CDR3aa: CSASDTGGANYGYTF

v_gene: TRBV7-9
abundance: .
j_gene: TRBJ1-2
len: 12
CDR3aa: CASSTGPRGYTF

v_gene: TRBV5-6
abundance: few
j_gene: TRBJ2-7
len: 13
CDR3aa: CASSPGGAREQYF

v_gene: TRBV21-1
abundance: few
j_gene: TRBJ1-5
len: 14
CDR3aa: CASSKEPGGQPQHF

v_gene: TRBV18
abundance: .
j_gene: TRBJ2-5
len: 13
CDR3aa: CASSRDREETQYF

v_gene: TRBV6-5
abundance: .
j_gene: TRBJ1-2
len: 15
CDR3aa: CASSYNTGKSYGYTF

v_gene: TRBV6-5
abundance: once
j_gene: TRBJ1-3
len: 14
CDR3aa: CASGDRSSGNTIYF

v_gene: TRBV7-5
abundance: .
j_gene: TRBJ2-7
len: 17
CDR3aa: CARSQNTPGLPGFEQYF

v_gene: TRBV11-2
abundance: .
j_gene: TRBJ2-6
len: 15
CDR3aa: CASSLRGSGANVLTF

v_gene: TRBV15
abundance: .
j_gene: TRBJ2-5
len: 14
CDR3aa: CATSREQRGETQYF

v_gene: TRBV18
abundance: once
j_gene: TRBJ2-3
len: 14
CDR3aa: CASSPPPSGGVQYF

v_gene: TRBV3-1/TRBV3-2
abundance: .
j_gene: TRBJ1-2
len: 12
CDR3aa: CASSQDWRGYTF

v_gene: TRBV4-2
abundance: .
j_gene: TRBJ2-3
len: 16
CDR3aa: CARSHGGGGGVDTQYF

v_gene: TRBV19
abundance: .
j_gene: TRBJ1-5
len: 17
CDR3aa: CASRETGRGLGNQPQHF

v_gene: TRBV5-1
abundance: .
j_gene: TRBJ1-2
len: 15
CDR3aa: CASSSGPRTDHGYTF

v_gene: TRBV28
abundance: .
j_gene: TRBJ1-3
len: 16
CDR3aa: CASSSPDRGAPNTIYF

v_gene: TRBV28
abundance: .
j_gene: TRBJ2-1
len: 15
CDR3aa: CASSLSGTVINEQFF

v_gene: TRBV27
abundance: once
j_gene: TRBJ2-1
len: 16
CDR3aa: CASSAQGVGSYNEQFF

v_gene: TRBV28
abundance: .
j_gene: TRBJ1-2
len: 13
CDR3aa: CASTEGGSDGYTF

v_gene: TRBV27
abundance: .
j_gene: TRBJ2-3
len: 14
CDR3aa: CASSSGTSGGAQYF

v_gene: TRBV3-1/TRBV3-2
abundance: .
j_gene: TRBJ1-3
len: 18
CDR3aa: CASSPQDRGSLSGNTIYF